The 9 T cell receptor beta chains presented below share a single source sample, sequenced in a study of blood T cell repertoires in COVID-19 (dated by TCRdb to between 2020 and 2021). To prepare the library, the immunoSEQ multiplex PCR assay was applied. TCRdb re-hosts the immuneACCESS table, in-frame sequences only. Its copies lack some clones; in the studies checked, an unresolved V gene accounts for under half of them, and the cause for the rest is not known. Present in this sample are some 85,000 clones, 60% to 85% of which were seen just once. The ten largest account for almost 50% of the sample. Sequenced input: peripheral blood. These receptors came from a human donor in a cohort sampled during active COVID-19.

The genes are TRBV3-1 (or the pseudogene TRBV3-2) and TRBJ2-2, with TRBD1 matching over 8 bases. This CDR3 has 15 amino acids. The germline gives CDR1 LGHDT, CDR2 YNNKEL (reference sequence). V lost 4 bases, J lost 1 base, and 2 bases stayed unmatched. The CDR3 here is CASSLGTGNTGELFF. The CDR3 DNA sequence: TGTGCCAGCAGCCTCGGGACAGGGAACACCGGGGAGCTGTTTTTT.

The chain is built from TRBV5-6 and TRBJ1-2, with 9 nucleotides matching TRBD1. Germline CDR1 and CDR2: SGHDT and YYEEEE. The length of the CDR3 is 14 residues. V was pared by 2 bases and J by 5 bases, with 4 bases of the junction left unmatched. In DNA form, the CDR3 reads TGTGCCAGCAGCTTACAGGGGGCATCGTATGGCTACACCTTC. Its protein product is CASSLQGASYGYTF.

The rearrangement links TRBV19 to TRBJ2-3, with a weak D call TRBD2 (6 bases). Germline V gene sequence: CDR1 LNHDA, CDR2 SQIVND (reference sequence). The CDR3 runs to 14 residues. Trimming took off 3 bases at V and 0 bases at J, with 7 bases between the two ends. DNA of the CDR3: TGTGCCAGTAGTATTGGGACTAGCACAGATACGCAGTATTTT. Translation: CASSIGTSTDTQYF.

The rearrangement joins TRBV28 to TRBJ1-4; possible D gene TRBD1, 5 bases. The CDR3 is 15 residues long. Trimming took 5 bases from V and 2 from J, leaving 12 bases between them. Germline V lookup: CDR1 MDHEN, CDR2 SYDVKM. As DNA, the CDR3 is TGTGCCAGCAGTCGTAAAGGGGTCACTAATGAAAAACTGTTTTTT. Its protein is CASSRKGVTNEKLFF.

CDR3 DNA sequence: TGTGCCAGCTCACCTAGGGGGTTTGGGAACACTGAAGCTTTCTTT. This gives the protein CASSPRGFGNTEAFF. The rearrangement uses TRBV18 and TRBJ1-1, with D maybe TRBD1 (6 bases). V lost 3 bases and J lost 1, with 12 bases in between. Looked up from germline, CDR1 is KGHSH and CDR2 is LQKENI. This CDR3 region has 15 residues.

J is TRBJ2-7 and V is TRBV25-1, with D perhaps TRBD2 (6 bases). V gave up 2 bases and J gave up 6 bases, with 11 bases separating them. Germline V lookup: CDR1 MGHDK, CDR2 SYGVNS. CDR3 length: 13 residues. CDR3 region: CASSEAGGSEQYF. The CDR3 DNA reads TGTGCCAGCAGTGAAGCCGGAGGGAGCGAGCAGTACTTC.

The chain couples TRBV4-1 to TRBJ1-1, with a weak D call TRBD1 (5 bases). Trimming left V 2 bases short and J 4 bases short, with 11 bases between. The CDR3 loop spans 14 amino acids. The V gene's germline CDR1 is MGHRA and CDR2 YSYEKL. The CDR3: CASSQPDRGTEAFF. CDR3 DNA: TGCGCCAGCAGCCAACCAGACAGAGGCACTGAAGCTTTCTTT.

The CDR3 nucleotides read TGTGCCAGCAGTTCTGATACGCAGTATTTT. Residues: CASSSDTQYF. The chain employs TRBV6-5 and TRBJ2-3, with D unresolved. Germline assignment: CDR1 MNHEY and CDR2 SVGAGI. CDR3 length: 10 amino acids. The V and J ends lost 4 bases and 6 bases respectively, with 2 bases between them.

This sequence joins TRBV28 and TRBJ2-7, with 9 bases fitting TRBD2. This CDR3 spans 15 amino acids. The germline V gene has CDR1 MDHEN and CDR2 SYDVKM. V gave up 8 bases and J gave up 2 bases; unmatched junction bases: 10. CDR3 sequence: CASLPAGLAAYEQYF. The CDR3 DNA sequence: TGTGCCAGCTTGCCCGCGGGACTAGCCGCCTACGAGCAGTACTTC.